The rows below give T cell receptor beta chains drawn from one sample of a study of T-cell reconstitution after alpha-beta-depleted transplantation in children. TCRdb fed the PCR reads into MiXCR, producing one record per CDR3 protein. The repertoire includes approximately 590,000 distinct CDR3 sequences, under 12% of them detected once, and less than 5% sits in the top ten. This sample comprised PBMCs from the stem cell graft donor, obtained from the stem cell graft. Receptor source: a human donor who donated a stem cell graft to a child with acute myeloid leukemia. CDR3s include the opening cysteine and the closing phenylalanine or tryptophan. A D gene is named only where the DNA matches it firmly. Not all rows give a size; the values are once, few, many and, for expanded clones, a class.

CDR3aa: CARGTGELFF
CDR3nt: TGTGCCAGAGGCACCGGGGAGCTGTTTTTT
j_gene: TRBJ2-2
d_gene: NA
abundance: NA
v_gene: TRBV6-1

CDR3aa: CSARGGRGSYNEQFF
CDR3nt: TGCAGTGCTAGAGGGGGGCGGGGGTCCTACAATGAGCAGTTCTTC
j_gene: TRBJ2-1
d_gene: NA
abundance: few
v_gene: TRBV20-1

CDR3aa: CASSLESSSGSPLHF
CDR3nt: TGTGCCAGCAGCTTGGAGAGTTCCTCGGGTTCACCCCTCCACTTT
j_gene: TRBJ1-6
d_gene: NA
abundance: NA
v_gene: TRBV7-2

CDR3aa: CASSSGFEQFF
CDR3nt: TGTGCCAGCAGCTCCGGATTTGAGCAGTTCTTC
j_gene: TRBJ2-1
d_gene: NA
abundance: NA
v_gene: TRBV7-9

CDR3aa: CASSYSRDRVYEQYF
CDR3nt: TGTGCCAGCAGTTACTCCCGGGACAGGGTCTACGAGCAGTACTTC
j_gene: TRBJ2-7
d_gene: TRBD1
abundance: many
v_gene: TRBV6-5

CDR3aa: CASSQRTSGEPTGELFF
CDR3nt: TGTGCCAGCAGCCAACGGACTAGCGGGGAGCCCACCGGGGAGCTGTTTTTT
j_gene: TRBJ2-2
d_gene: TRBD2
abundance: few
v_gene: TRBV11-2

CDR3aa: CATSRGTYNEQFF
CDR3nt: TGTGCCACCAGTCGGGGTACCTACAATGAGCAGTTCTTC
j_gene: TRBJ2-1
d_gene: NA
abundance: NA
v_gene: TRBV24-1

CDR3aa: CASSFGSGKAGGGNEQFF
CDR3nt: TGTGCCAGCAGTTTCGGGAGTGGGAAGGCGGGAGGAGGAAATGAGCAGTTCTTC
j_gene: TRBJ2-1
d_gene: TRBD2
abundance: NA
v_gene: TRBV12-3/TRBV12-4

CDR3aa: CASSVRVDTEAFF
CDR3nt: TGTGCCAGCAGTGTCAGGGTTGACACTGAAGCTTTCTTT
j_gene: TRBJ1-1
d_gene: NA
abundance: many
v_gene: TRBV25-1

CDR3aa: CSARTGMNQPQHF
CDR3nt: TGCAGTGCTAGAACCGGCATGAATCAGCCCCAGCATTTT
j_gene: TRBJ1-5
d_gene: NA
abundance: few
v_gene: TRBV20-1

CDR3aa: CATSSLDSSEQYF
CDR3nt: TGTGCCACCAGCAGCCTGGACAGCTCCGAGCAGTACTTC
j_gene: TRBJ2-7
d_gene: NA
abundance: NA
v_gene: TRBV15

CDR3aa: CASSLGLHPDNEQFF
CDR3nt: TGTGCCAGCAGCTTAGGACTACACCCCGACAATGAGCAGTTCTTC
j_gene: TRBJ2-1
d_gene: NA
abundance: few
v_gene: TRBV7-3

CDR3aa: CASSRPLLAGVGTGELFF
CDR3nt: TGTGCCAGCAGCCGCCCTTTACTAGCGGGAGTAGGTACCGGGGAGCTGTTTTTT
j_gene: TRBJ2-2
d_gene: TRBD2
abundance: NA
v_gene: TRBV6-2/TRBV6-3

CDR3aa: CASSAPGLAGGLETQYF
CDR3nt: TGTGCCAGCAGCGCCCCGGGACTAGCGGGAGGATTGGAGACCCAGTACTTC
j_gene: TRBJ2-5
d_gene: TRBD2
abundance: few
v_gene: TRBV9

CDR3aa: CASSFISGTPAVNEQFF
CDR3nt: TGTGCCAGCAGCTTCATTTCCGGGACTCCCGCTGTAAATGAGCAGTTCTTC
j_gene: TRBJ2-1
d_gene: NA
abundance: many
v_gene: TRBV7-3

CDR3aa: CSAWDRSSYEQYF
CDR3nt: TGCAGTGCCTGGGACCGGAGCTCCTACGAGCAGTACTTC
j_gene: TRBJ2-7
d_gene: NA
abundance: NA
v_gene: TRBV20-1

CDR3aa: CSARGSGGTYEQYF
CDR3nt: TGCAGTGCTAGAGGGAGCGGAGGTACCTACGAGCAGTACTTC
j_gene: TRBJ2-7
d_gene: NA
abundance: few
v_gene: TRBV20-1

CDR3aa: CASSLANMGYTGELFF
CDR3nt: TGCGCCAGCAGCTTGGCCAATATGGGGTACACCGGGGAGCTGTTTTTT
j_gene: TRBJ2-2
d_gene: NA
abundance: few
v_gene: TRBV5-1

CDR3aa: CASSQSALYGYTF
CDR3nt: TGCGCCAGCAGCCAATCGGCGCTGTATGGCTACACCTTC
j_gene: TRBJ1-2
d_gene: NA
abundance: NA
v_gene: TRBV4-3

CDR3aa: CAIRDGAFAGDIQYF
CDR3nt: TGTGCCATCCGCGATGGCGCTTTTGCAGGGGACATTCAGTACTTC
j_gene: TRBJ2-4
d_gene: NA
abundance: few
v_gene: TRBV10-3

CDR3aa: CASSHSDSVFF
CDR3nt: TGTGCCAGCAGCCATTCCGACTCCGTCTTCTTC
j_gene: TRBJ2-1
d_gene: NA
abundance: NA
v_gene: TRBV7-2

CDR3aa: CATSVRQTNTGELFF
CDR3nt: TGTGCCACCAGCGTACGACAGACTAACACCGGGGAGCTGTTTTTT
j_gene: TRBJ2-2
d_gene: NA
abundance: few
v_gene: TRBV15

CDR3aa: CASSVVLGTDTQYF
CDR3nt: TGTGCCAGCAGCGTAGTTCTCGGCACAGATACGCAGTATTTT
j_gene: TRBJ2-3
d_gene: NA
abundance: few
v_gene: TRBV9

CDR3aa: CATSDSRETLTDTQYF
CDR3nt: TGTGCCACCAGTGATTCCCGGGAGACCCTCACAGATACGCAGTATTTT
j_gene: TRBJ2-3
d_gene: NA
abundance: NA
v_gene: TRBV24-1

CDR3aa: CAISYRGQHTDTQYF
CDR3nt: TGTGCCATCAGTTACAGGGGGCAACACACAGATACGCAGTATTTT
j_gene: TRBJ2-3
d_gene: TRBD1
abundance: many
v_gene: TRBV10-3

CDR3aa: CASSNMDTPNQPQHF
CDR3nt: TGTGCCAGCAGCAATATGGACACACCTAATCAGCCCCAGCATTTT
j_gene: TRBJ1-5
d_gene: NA
abundance: many
v_gene: TRBV12-3/TRBV12-4

CDR3aa: CASSSVLSVDTQYF
CDR3nt: TGCGCCAGCAGCTCTGTCCTAAGCGTGGATACGCAGTATTTT
j_gene: TRBJ2-3
d_gene: NA
abundance: many
v_gene: TRBV4-3

CDR3aa: CASSSLDRGLGTQYF
CDR3nt: TGTGCCAGCAGTTCCTTAGACAGGGGGCTAGGGACCCAGTACTTC
j_gene: TRBJ2-5
d_gene: TRBD1
abundance: NA
v_gene: TRBV28

CDR3aa: CASSIQRDTEAFF
CDR3nt: TGTGCCAGCAGCATACAAAGGGACACTGAAGCTTTCTTT
j_gene: TRBJ1-1
d_gene: NA
abundance: many
v_gene: TRBV7-3